Listed here are 2 T cell receptor beta chains from one sample, sequenced in a study of shared clonotypes between healthy human individuals. Assay used: immunoSEQ multiplex PCR; TCRdb lists only in-frame clones, some missing. In the table there are over a million clones, about 84% of which are singletons. What was sequenced was memory CD4+ T cells from PBMCs. Subset here: CD45RA-negative fraction. The receptors were gathered from a man aged 18-30 years in good health. Some clones in this sample may be carry-over from other donors' samples.

CDR3 DNA sequence: TGTGCCAGCAGCCCCCCGCGGGGTCGGCGCAAAAGCGGGAGGACATACGAGCAGTACTTC. It translates to CASSPPRGRRKSGRTYEQYF. This sequence joins TRBV28 and TRBJ2-7; 9 nucleotides align to TRBD2. In germline, CDR1 is MDHEN, CDR2 SYDVKM. Trimming cost V 6 bases and J 4 bases; bases outside gene matches: 25. The CDR3 sequence is 20 residues long. The complete variable domain, with remaining parts taken from reference TRBV28 and TRBJ2-7, reads DVKVTQSSRYLVKRTGEKVFLECVQDMDHENMFWYRQDPGLGLRLIYFSYDVKMKEKGDIPEGYSVSREKKERFSLILESASTNQTSMYLCASSPPRGRRKSGRTYEQYFGPGTRLTVT.

The J gene is TRBJ2-5, the V gene TRBV5-8; 9 bases are shared with TRBD2. The V gene end was trimmed by 4 bases and the J gene end by 6 bases; junction bases not matched to a gene: 16. The CDR3 runs 17 residues. The germline V gene has CDR1 SGHTS and CDR2 YDEGEE. CDR3 residues: CASSPPQGGRAGKTQYF. In nucleotides, the CDR3 is TGTGCCAGCAGCCCTCCCCAGGGCGGGAGGGCCGGGAAGACCCAGTACTTC.